This T cell receptor (beta chain) was sequenced for a study of spatial heterogeneity in lung cancer. Overall study findings and caveats: For expanded intratumoral alpha and beta TCRs, counts tracked tumor mutation counts.

CDR1 and CDR2 (germline): SGHDN, FVKESK. The CDR3 runs to 15 residues. V lost 0 bases to trimming and J lost 6 bases; unmatched junction nucleotides: 5. Specified time point: sample taken at primary tumor resection. Whole RNA, isolated from tumor, nontumor lung or frozen PBMC, was sequenced without prior sorting. Individually, TCR cDNA molecules were each labelled with a unique molecular identifier. TCRdb processed the 5' RACE reads anew with MiXCR; each CDR3 protein has one entry. The data hold some 96,000 distinct CDR3 sequences, with about 4.4% observed a single time. At least ten counts were recorded for this clonotype. Its antigen is undetermined.

Here the sequenced sample was lung tumor tissue, taken at surgery. The receptor comes from a male donor with early-stage non-small cell lung cancer. This rearrangement joins TRBV14 to TRBJ2-7, with 10 nucleotides matching TRBD2. The DNA of the CDR3 is TGTGCCAGCAGCCAAGACCCTAGCGGGAGAACCGAGCAGTACTTC. Residues: CASSQDPSGRTEQYF.